The 23 T cell receptor beta chains listed next were all sequenced from one sample in a study of T cell responses to AZD1222 COVID-19 vaccine. Data came from immunoSEQ multiplex PCR; TCRdb stores just in-frame clones and leaves some out. This table holds tens of thousands of clones, under 95% found once. Sequences were derived from peripheral blood, sampled on day 0 of AZD1222 vaccination. Receptors were obtained from an adult in good health.

About this clone itself: This same CDR3 is encoded by further DNA sequences in the sample. The rearrangement links TRBV5-1 to TRBJ1-1; the D is unclear. V lost 0 bases, J lost 0 bases, and 6 bases lay in between. There are 14 residues in the CDR3. Germline CDR1 SGHRS, CDR2 YFSETQ. The CDR3 nucleotides read TGCGCCAGCAGCTTGGACAGCATGAACACTGAAGCTTTCTTT. Protein product: CASSLDSMNTEAFF.

V is TRBV23-1 and J is TRBJ2-3, with D perhaps given as TRBD1 or TRBD2 (5 bases each). TRBV23-1 is an ORF, with its function uncertain. This CDR3 has 15 residues. Trimming shortened V by 2 bases and J by 0 bases, and 9 bases separated the two germline ends. The CDR3 nucleotides are TGCGCCAGCAGTCAACGGGACCACAGCACAGATACGCAGTATTTT. Protein sequence: CASSQRDHSTDTQYF.

The V and J genes are TRBV5-4 and TRBJ2-7; no clear D. Trimming pared 2 bases from V and 4 bases from J, leaving 13 bases between. CDR3 length equals 14 residues. Germline CDR1 and CDR2: SGHNT and YYREEE (reference sequence). The CDR3 nucleotides are TGTGCCAGCAGCTTTGGCGATGCCAAATACGAGCAGTACTTC. The encoded protein is CASSFGDAKYEQYF.

The V and J genes are TRBV7-2 and TRBJ2-7, with D uncertain. CDR3 length equals 17 residues. Trimming stripped 1 base from V and 1 base from J, with 17 bases between. Germline assignment: CDR1 SGHTA and CDR2 FQGNSA. This chain's CDR3 is CASSLVPRAASSYEQYF. CDR3 nucleotide sequence: TGTGCCAGCAGCTTAGTCCCGCGCGCGGCATCATCCTACGAGCAGTACTTC.

The chain employs TRBV11-2 and TRBJ1-2; TRBD1 agrees at 7 bases. The CDR3 runs 14 residues. Germline CDR1 is SGHAT and CDR2 is FQNNGV. V shed 4 bases, J shed 2 bases, and the junction held 4 bases outside the gene matches. The CDR3 is CASSSVTGNYGYTF. The CDR3 nucleotides read TGTGCCAGCAGCTCCGTGACAGGGAACTATGGCTACACCTTC. The complete variable domain, with remaining parts taken from reference TRBV11-2 and TRBJ1-2, reads EAGVAQSPRYKIIEKRQSVAFWCNPISGHATLYWYQQILGQGPKLLIQFQNNGVVDDSQLPKDRFSAERLKGVDSTLKIQPAKLEDSAVYLCASSSVTGNYGYTFGSGTRLTVV.

A few counts support this clone. The J gene is TRBJ1-4, the V gene TRBV11-1; possible D gene TRBD1, 5 bases. V lost 7 bases and J lost 4, with 13 bases in between. The CDR3 is 14 residues long. CDR1 is SGHAT, CDR2 FQDESV, per germline (reference sequence). CDR3 amino acids: CASTRDRNNEKLFF. The CDR3 region has the DNA TGTGCCAGCACCCGGGACCGGAATAATGAAAAACTGTTTTTT.

V usage is TRBV4-3 and J usage is TRBJ1-5; D call uncertain. The CDR3 sequence is 16 residues long. V dropped 0 bases and J dropped 1 base, with 10 bases sitting between them. The germline gives CDR1 LGHNA, CDR2 YSLEER. The CDR3, as DNA: TGCGCCAGCAGCCAAGATCGTTACGGGAGCAATCAGCCCCAGCATTTT. It codes for CASSQDRYGSNQPQHF.

CDR3 residues: CASSLAEGSNQPQHF. In DNA form, the CDR3 reads TGTGCCAGCAGCTTAGCCGAGGGAAGCAATCAGCCCCAGCATTTT. The chain uses TRBV7-6 and TRBJ1-5; unclear D gene. This CDR3 has 15 amino acids. In germline, CDR1 is SGHVS, CDR2 FNYEAQ. V dropped 0 bases and J dropped 1 base, with 7 bases sitting between them.

This clone was seen just once. V usage is TRBV5-4 and J usage is TRBJ1-5; no clear D. Between the trimmed V and J ends, which lost 4 bases and 1 base, there was a span of 12 bases. Germline V gene lookup returns CDR1 SGHNT and CDR2 YYREEE (reference sequence). The CDR3 extends over 15 amino acids. The CDR3 spells CASSLGPGSNQPQHF. Here the CDR3 DNA reads TGTGCCAGCAGCCTGGGCCCGGGAAGCAATCAGCCCCAGCATTTT.

The genes are TRBV29-1 and TRBJ1-2; D is unclear. Trimming pared 3 bases from V and 8 bases from J, leaving 13 bases between. Germline CDR1 and CDR2: SQVTM and ANQGSEA. The CDR3 loop spans 12 amino acids. CDR3 residues: CSVERAVNGYTF. The DNA of the CDR3 is TGCAGCGTTGAGCGGGCGGTAAACGGCTACACCTTC.

The chain couples TRBV3-1 (or the pseudogene TRBV3-2) to TRBJ2-7; D gene ambiguous. Germline loops: CDR1 LGHDT, CDR2 YNNKEL (reference sequence). The CDR3 covers 22 residues. Deletions cut 2 bases from V and 0 bases from J, with 32 bases between. CDR3 sequence: CASSQFPLPRPGGVYASYEQYF. The CDR3 DNA reads as TGTGCCAGCAGCCAATTCCCCTTGCCCCGCCCAGGCGGTGTGTACGCCTCCTACGAGCAGTACTTC.

The gene calls are TRBV2 and TRBJ1-3; D is unresolved. V was trimmed by 6 bases and J by 0 bases, leaving 12 bases between them. This CDR3 spans 15 amino acids. In germline, CDR1 is SNHLY, CDR2 FYNNEI. CDR3 sequence: CASRETGYSGNTIYF. In nucleotides, the CDR3 is TGTGCCAGCAGAGAGACGGGCTACTCTGGAAACACCATATATTTT.

The chain recombines TRBV7-8 with TRBJ2-7, with D tentatively TRBD1 or TRBD2 (5 bases each). This CDR3 contains 15 residues. Trimming cost V 5 bases and J 2 bases, with 16 bases left between them. Germline V gene data show CDR1 as SGHVS and CDR2 as FQNEAQ. Here the CDR3 reads CASSASGTLTYEQYF. The CDR3 DNA reads as TGTGCCAGCAGCGCCTCCGGGACGTTGACCTACGAGCAGTACTTC.

The chain combines TRBV12-3 or TRBV12-4 with TRBJ2-1; no firm D call. This CDR3 comprises 11 residues. Trimming removed 3 bases from V and 8 bases from J, with 5 bases in between. Here the CDR3 reads CASSFGDEQFF. CDR3 in DNA: TGTGCCAGCAGTTTTGGAGATGAGCAGTTCTTC.

The J gene is TRBJ2-3, the V gene TRBV7-8; 11 bases agree with TRBD2. V was pared by 5 bases and J by 5 bases, with 3 bases of the junction left unmatched. Germline V gives CDR1 SGHVS, CDR2 FQNEAQ. The CDR3 is made up of 14 amino acids. This chain's CDR3 is CASSPGTSGDTQYF. CDR3 DNA sequence: TGTGCCAGCAGCCCAGGGACTAGCGGAGATACGCAGTATTTT.

The genes are TRBV29-1 and TRBJ1-3, with D tentatively TRBD1 (5 bases). The germline V gene has CDR1 SQVTM and CDR2 ANQGSEA. Trimming cost V 6 bases and J 1 base, with 10 bases left between them. The CDR3 is 13 residues long. CDR3 sequence: CSVATGSGNTIYF. For the CDR3, the DNA is TGCAGCGTAGCTACAGGTTCTGGAAACACCATATATTTT.

The CDR3 sequence is CAWSEEGLAYEQYF. The CDR3 DNA reads as TGTGCCTGGAGTGAAGAGGGACTAGCCTACGAGCAGTACTTC. V usage is TRBV30 and J usage is TRBJ2-7, with 8 positions matching TRBD2. The CDR3 runs to 14 residues. The junction had 4 bases not matched to a gene; V was cut back by 1 base and J by 2 bases. From germline, CDR1 is GTSNPN and CDR2 SVGIG (reference sequence).

The J gene is TRBJ2-1, the V gene TRBV12-3 or TRBV12-4; D ambiguous. The CDR3 totals 12 residues. The V and J ends lost 5 bases and 9 bases respectively, with 11 bases between them. The CDR3, as DNA: TGTGCCAGCAGTCCCGGCCCCGTTGAGCAGTTCTTC. It codes for CASSPGPVEQFF.

This clone has a single count. V gene TRBV4-1 combines with J gene TRBJ2-7; 12 bases agree with TRBD2. The germline CDR1 and CDR2 sequences are MGHRA and YSYEKL. Trimming at V came to 3 bases and at J to 4 bases, leaving 10 bases not matched to a gene. This CDR3 is built from 17 residues. The DNA of the CDR3 is TGCGCCAGCAGCCAGTCTGTAACTAGCGGGGGGCAGTACGAGCAGTACTTC. It translates to CASSQSVTSGGQYEQYF.

Only a few counts were recorded for this clone. V is TRBV5-5 and J is TRBJ1-5, with TRBD1 as a possible D gene (6 bases). Trimming left V 1 base short and J 5 bases short, with 13 bases between. The germline gives CDR1 SGHKS, CDR2 YYEKEE (reference sequence). The CDR3 covers 15 residues. This chain's CDR3 is CASSLRGGGDQPQHF. CDR3 nucleotides: TGTGCCAGCAGCTTGAGAGGGGGTGGTGATCAGCCCCAGCATTTT.

V usage is TRBV14 and J usage is TRBJ1-5; D might be TRBD1 (5 bases). V was trimmed by 11 bases and J by 9 bases, leaving 17 bases between them. Germline CDR1 and CDR2: SGHDN and FVKESK. The CDR3 covers 12 residues. CDR3 in amino acids: CASRDSAGPQHF. The CDR3, as DNA: TGTGCCTCTCGTGACAGCGCCGGGCCCCAGCATTTT.

V is TRBV6-5 and J is TRBJ2-7; 9 bases agree with TRBD2. Germline V gene lookup returns CDR1 MNHEY and CDR2 SVGAGI. The CDR3 covers 15 residues. Trimming at V came to 6 bases and at J to 2 bases, leaving 8 bases not matched to a gene. The CDR3 DNA reads TGTGCCAGCAGCTGGACTAGCGAGCACACCTACGAGCAGTACTTC. It encodes CASSWTSEHTYEQYF.

This chain links TRBV5-1 with TRBJ1-1; D is ambiguous. Germline CDR1 SGHRS, CDR2 YFSETQ. Trimming took off 4 bases at V and 3 bases at J, with 13 bases between the two ends. This CDR3 is 14 amino acids long. The CDR3 nucleotides are TGCGCCAGCAGCGGACGAGTGGACTACACTGAAGCTTTCTTT. It codes for CASSGRVDYTEAFF. Full variable domain (missing parts from reference TRBV5-1 and TRBJ1-1): KAGVTQTPRYLIKTRGQQVTLSCSPISGHRSVSWYQQTPGQGLQFLFEYFSETQRNKGNFPGRFSGRQFSNSRSEMNVSTLELGDSALYLCASSGRVDYTEAFFGQGTRLTVV.